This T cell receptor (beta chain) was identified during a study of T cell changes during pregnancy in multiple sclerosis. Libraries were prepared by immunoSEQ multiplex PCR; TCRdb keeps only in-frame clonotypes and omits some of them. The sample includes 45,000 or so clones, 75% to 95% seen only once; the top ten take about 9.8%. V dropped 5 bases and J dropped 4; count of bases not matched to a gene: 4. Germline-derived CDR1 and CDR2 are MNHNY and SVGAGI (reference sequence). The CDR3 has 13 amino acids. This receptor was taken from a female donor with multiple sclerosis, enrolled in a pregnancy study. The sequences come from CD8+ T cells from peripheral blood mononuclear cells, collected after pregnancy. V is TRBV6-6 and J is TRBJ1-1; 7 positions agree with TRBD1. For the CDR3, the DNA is TGTGCCAGCAGTCTAGGGGGCGGCACTGAAGCTTTCTTT. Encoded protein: CASSLGGGTEAFF.